This is a list of T cell receptor beta chains from one sample in a study of blood T cell repertoires in COVID-19. Sequencing was performed with immunoSEQ multiplex PCR; in TCRdb, only in-frame clones are kept and a portion is missing. The sample holds around 200,000 clones; approximately 80% are singletons and the top ten take about 7.7%. The sample was PBMCs or T cells enriched from blood (not recorded which). These receptors were obtained from a woman in her thirties or forties with acute COVID-19. Both conserved end residues are part of each CDR3. Each record gives: D gene, J gene, clone size, V gene, CDR3 DNA, CDR3 protein. D genes are given only for firm matches. Size is omitted from some rows. Given values are once, few, many or a class for expanded clones.

d_call: NA
j_call: TRBJ1-1
clone_size: NA
v_call: TRBV6-5
cdr3_nt: TGTGCCAGCAGTAGCCCGACTGAAGCTTTCTTT
cdr3_aa: CASSSPTEAFF

d_call: NA
j_call: TRBJ1-2
clone_size: NA
v_call: TRBV6-1
cdr3_nt: TGTGCCAGCAGTGAAGCTGGAGGGGTACGGTATGGCTACACCTTC
cdr3_aa: CASSEAGGVRYGYTF

d_call: TRBD2
j_call: TRBJ2-7
clone_size: NA
v_call: TRBV9
cdr3_nt: TGTGCCAGCAGCGCGGGACTAGTACCCTACGAGCAGTACTTC
cdr3_aa: CASSAGLVPYEQYF

d_call: NA
j_call: TRBJ1-3
clone_size: NA
v_call: TRBV18
cdr3_nt: TGTGCCAGCTCACACGGGGGGAGCTCTGGAAACACCATATATTTT
cdr3_aa: CASSHGGSSGNTIYF

d_call: NA
j_call: TRBJ1-2
clone_size: NA
v_call: TRBV30
cdr3_nt: TGTGCCTGGAGTGTAGGGGAGGCTGGCTACACCTTC
cdr3_aa: CAWSVGEAGYTF

d_call: NA
j_call: TRBJ1-4
clone_size: NA
v_call: TRBV30
cdr3_nt: TGTGCCTGGAGTGGGCAGGGGACAAGAGAAAAACTGTTTTTT
cdr3_aa: CAWSGQGTREKLFF

d_call: TRBD1
j_call: TRBJ2-1
clone_size: NA
v_call: TRBV19
cdr3_nt: TGTGCCAGTACCTGGGGACAGAGTCACAATGAGCAGTTCTTC
cdr3_aa: CASTWGQSHNEQFF

d_call: TRBD2
j_call: TRBJ2-7
clone_size: NA
v_call: TRBV6-5
cdr3_nt: TGTGCCACCCTAAGGGACCAGAGCGGGACCTACGAGCAGTACTTC
cdr3_aa: CATLRDQSGTYEQYF

d_call: NA
j_call: TRBJ2-7
clone_size: NA
v_call: TRBV5-1
cdr3_nt: TGCGCCAGCAGCTTAGGCCCTAGGATCCTTCCCTACGAGCAGTACTTC
cdr3_aa: CASSLGPRILPYEQYF

d_call: NA
j_call: TRBJ1-2
clone_size: NA
v_call: TRBV5-1
cdr3_nt: TGCGCCAGCAGCTTGGAAGGTAGAGGGCTCGTCTATGGCTACACCTTC
cdr3_aa: CASSLEGRGLVYGYTF

d_call: NA
j_call: TRBJ2-5
clone_size: NA
v_call: TRBV7-9
cdr3_nt: TGTGCCAGCAGCTTGCCGCGGAACCAAGAGACCCAGTACTTC
cdr3_aa: CASSLPRNQETQYF

d_call: NA
j_call: TRBJ1-2
clone_size: NA
v_call: TRBV18
cdr3_nt: TGTGCCAGCTCACCAATAGACACGTACGGCTACACCTTC
cdr3_aa: CASSPIDTYGYTF

d_call: NA
j_call: TRBJ2-2
clone_size: once
v_call: TRBV11-3
cdr3_nt: TGTGCCAGCAGCTTAGCTACCGGGGAGCTGTTTTTT
cdr3_aa: CASSLATGELFF

d_call: TRBD2
j_call: TRBJ2-7
clone_size: once
v_call: TRBV10-2
cdr3_nt: TGCGCCAGCAGCGCCGGACTAGCGGGAACTACCTACGAGCAGTACTTC
cdr3_aa: CASSAGLAGTTYEQYF

d_call: NA
j_call: TRBJ1-5
clone_size: NA
v_call: TRBV6-1
cdr3_nt: TGTGCCAGCAGTGAAATGGAGAACAGGGTGGGAGTAGGGGTCAATCAGCCCCAGCATTTT
cdr3_aa: CASSEMENRVGVGVNQPQHF

d_call: NA
j_call: TRBJ2-2
clone_size: NA
v_call: TRBV5-1
cdr3_nt: TGCGCCAGCAGCAAAGCCTCCGCCGGGGAGCTGTTTTTT
cdr3_aa: CASSKASAGELFF

d_call: NA
j_call: TRBJ2-7
clone_size: NA
v_call: TRBV5-6
cdr3_nt: TGTGCCAGCAGCTTCGGTGGGGACTCGTCCTACGAGCAGTACTTC
cdr3_aa: CASSFGGDSSYEQYF

d_call: TRBD1
j_call: TRBJ1-6
clone_size: once
v_call: TRBV3-1/TRBV3-2
cdr3_nt: TGTGCCAGCAGCCAAGTGACAGGGTATTCACCCCTCCACTTT
cdr3_aa: CASSQVTGYSPLHF

d_call: TRBD1
j_call: TRBJ1-4
clone_size: NA
v_call: TRBV18
cdr3_nt: TGTGCCAGCTCACCAAACCACAGGGGGGACGAAAAACTGTTTTTT
cdr3_aa: CASSPNHRGDEKLFF

d_call: NA
j_call: TRBJ1-3
clone_size: NA
v_call: TRBV11-2
cdr3_nt: TGTGCCAGCAGCTTAGGGGGAGTCTCTGGAAACACCATATATTTT
cdr3_aa: CASSLGGVSGNTIYF

d_call: TRBD2
j_call: TRBJ2-2
clone_size: NA
v_call: TRBV24-1
cdr3_nt: TGTGCCACCATGCCTAGCGGGAGTACCGGGGAGCTGTTTTTT
cdr3_aa: CATMPSGSTGELFF

d_call: NA
j_call: TRBJ2-3
clone_size: NA
v_call: TRBV28
cdr3_nt: TGTGCCAGCAGGGAGACCCACGAAGTTGCAGATACGCAGTATTTT
cdr3_aa: CASRETHEVADTQYF

d_call: NA
j_call: TRBJ2-4
clone_size: NA
v_call: TRBV11-2
cdr3_nt: TGTGCCAGCAGCGAGCGAGGACCAGGGATGCAGAACATTCAGTACTTC
cdr3_aa: CASSERGPGMQNIQYF

d_call: NA
j_call: TRBJ2-3
clone_size: NA
v_call: TRBV10-1
cdr3_nt: TGCGCCAGCAGCGATACAGGGACGAGTACAGATACGCAGTATTTT
cdr3_aa: CASSDTGTSTDTQYF

d_call: TRBD2
j_call: TRBJ2-7
clone_size: NA
v_call: TRBV11-2
cdr3_nt: TGTGCCAGCAGCCCGGCGCGGGGACTAGTTCGCTACGAGCAGTACTTC
cdr3_aa: CASSPARGLVRYEQYF

d_call: NA
j_call: TRBJ1-2
clone_size: NA
v_call: TRBV7-6
cdr3_nt: TGTGCCAGCAGCTTAGCGAGGGGGAACTATGGCTACACCTTC
cdr3_aa: CASSLARGNYGYTF

d_call: NA
j_call: TRBJ1-6
clone_size: once
v_call: TRBV5-4
cdr3_nt: TGTGCCAGCAGCTTGGAGACGGAGTATTCACCCCTCCACTTT
cdr3_aa: CASSLETEYSPLHF

d_call: TRBD1
j_call: TRBJ2-7
clone_size: NA
v_call: TRBV30
cdr3_nt: TGTGCCTGGAGTGTAAGTAGGTCCAGGGGGCAGTACGAGCAGTACTTC
cdr3_aa: CAWSVSRSRGQYEQYF

d_call: TRBD1
j_call: TRBJ2-7
clone_size: NA
v_call: TRBV27
cdr3_nt: TGTGCCAGCAGTTGGGACAGGGTCTTGAGCGAGCAGTACTTC
cdr3_aa: CASSWDRVLSEQYF

d_call: NA
j_call: TRBJ2-5
clone_size: NA
v_call: TRBV5-1
cdr3_nt: TGCGCCAGCAGCCGAGGGATCCCGCCGGAGACCCAGTACTTC
cdr3_aa: CASSRGIPPETQYF

d_call: TRBD1
j_call: TRBJ2-1
clone_size: once
v_call: TRBV2
cdr3_nt: TGTGCCAGCAGTGAAGACAGGGGGAGAGTCGATGAGCAGTTCTTC
cdr3_aa: CASSEDRGRVDEQFF

d_call: NA
j_call: TRBJ2-3
clone_size: NA
v_call: TRBV3-1/TRBV3-2
cdr3_nt: TGTGCCAGCAGCCTCCAATCGACTAGATTGGGAGATACGCAGTATTTT
cdr3_aa: CASSLQSTRLGDTQYF

d_call: TRBD1
j_call: TRBJ1-1
clone_size: few
v_call: TRBV6-5
cdr3_nt: TGTGCCAGCAGGTCTTCTTCAGGGGGTCGAGAGGGAGCTTTCTTT
cdr3_aa: CASRSSSGGREGAFF

d_call: NA
j_call: TRBJ1-4
clone_size: NA
v_call: TRBV6-6
cdr3_nt: TGTGCCAGCAGGGGACGGGGGGCAGGCAATGAAAAACTGTTTTTT
cdr3_aa: CASRGRGAGNEKLFF

d_call: TRBD2
j_call: TRBJ2-3
clone_size: NA
v_call: TRBV11-2
cdr3_nt: TGTGCCAGCAGCTTAGTAAGAGCGGGGGAGAGCACAGATACGCAGTATTTT
cdr3_aa: CASSLVRAGESTDTQYF

d_call: NA
j_call: TRBJ1-2
clone_size: NA
v_call: TRBV28
cdr3_nt: TGTGCCAGCCAGTCCCGGGGGGCCAGGGGCTATGGCTACACCTTC
cdr3_aa: CASQSRGARGYGYTF

d_call: NA
j_call: TRBJ1-5
clone_size: NA
v_call: TRBV24-1
cdr3_nt: TGTGCCACCAGTGATTCAGGGTATAGCAATCAGCCCCAGCATTTT
cdr3_aa: CATSDSGYSNQPQHF

d_call: NA
j_call: TRBJ2-7
clone_size: NA
v_call: TRBV7-3
cdr3_nt: TGTGCCAGCAGCCAACCGGACTCGACAGAGCAGTACTTC
cdr3_aa: CASSQPDSTEQYF

d_call: NA
j_call: TRBJ1-3
clone_size: NA
v_call: TRBV3-1/TRBV3-2
cdr3_nt: TGTGCCAGCAGCCCCTTTAGGACAGCCAGCGTCGGGAACACCATATATTTT
cdr3_aa: CASSPFRTASVGNTIYF